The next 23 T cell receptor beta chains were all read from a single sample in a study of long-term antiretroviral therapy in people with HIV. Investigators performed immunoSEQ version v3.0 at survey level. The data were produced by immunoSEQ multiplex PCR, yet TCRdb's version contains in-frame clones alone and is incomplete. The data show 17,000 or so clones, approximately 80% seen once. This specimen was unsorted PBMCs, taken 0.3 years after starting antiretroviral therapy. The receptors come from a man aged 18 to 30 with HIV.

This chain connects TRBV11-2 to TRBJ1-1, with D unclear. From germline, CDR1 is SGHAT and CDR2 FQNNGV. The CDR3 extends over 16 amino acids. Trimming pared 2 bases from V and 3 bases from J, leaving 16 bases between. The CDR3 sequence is CASSLRLGEVDTEAFF. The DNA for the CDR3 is TGTGCCAGCAGCTTACGCCTCGGGGAGGTGGACACTGAAGCTTTCTTT.

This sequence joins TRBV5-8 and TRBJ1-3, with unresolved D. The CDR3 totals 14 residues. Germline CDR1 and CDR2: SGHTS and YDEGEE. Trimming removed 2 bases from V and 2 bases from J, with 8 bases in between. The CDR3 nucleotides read TGTGCCAGCAGCTTAGACTTAACTGGAAACACCATATATTTT. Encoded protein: CASSLDLTGNTIYF.

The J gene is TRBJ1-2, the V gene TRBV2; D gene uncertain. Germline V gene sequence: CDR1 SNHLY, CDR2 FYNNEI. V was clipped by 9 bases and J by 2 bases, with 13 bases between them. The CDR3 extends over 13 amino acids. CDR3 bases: TGTGCCAGATTAACGGCGGCGAACTATGGCTACACCTTC. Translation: CARLTAANYGYTF.

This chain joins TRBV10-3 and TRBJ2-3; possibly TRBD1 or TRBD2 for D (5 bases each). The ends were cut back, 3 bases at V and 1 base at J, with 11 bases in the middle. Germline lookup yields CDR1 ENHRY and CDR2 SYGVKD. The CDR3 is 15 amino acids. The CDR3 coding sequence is TGTGCCATCAGTGAAAGGGGACCGGGCACAGATACGCAGTATTTT. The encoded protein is CAISERGPGTDTQYF.

In nucleotides, the CDR3 is TGTGCCAGCAGAATAAGCCTAGCGGGGGGGCCAATGGAGACCCAGTACTTC. This codes for CASRISLAGGPMETQYF. This rearrangement joins TRBV7-9 to TRBJ2-5, with 12 nucleotides matching TRBD2. V was clipped by 6 bases and J by 5 bases; unmatched bases: 13. CDR3 length equals 17 residues. CDR1 and CDR2 from the germline V gene are SEHNR and FQNEAQ (reference sequence).

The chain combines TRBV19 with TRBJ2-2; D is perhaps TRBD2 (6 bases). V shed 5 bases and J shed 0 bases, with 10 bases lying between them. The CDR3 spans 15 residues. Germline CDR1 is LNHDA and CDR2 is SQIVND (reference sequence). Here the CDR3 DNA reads TGTGCCAGTAGTGGGCGGAGGGCGAACACCGGGGAGCTGTTTTTT. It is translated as CASSGRRANTGELFF.

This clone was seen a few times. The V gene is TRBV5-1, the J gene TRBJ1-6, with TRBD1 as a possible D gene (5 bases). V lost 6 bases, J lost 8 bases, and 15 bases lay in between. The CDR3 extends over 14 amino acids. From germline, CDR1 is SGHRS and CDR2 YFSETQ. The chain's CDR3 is CASTTGTPDSPLHF. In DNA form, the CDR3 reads TGCGCCAGCACCACCGGGACGCCTGATTCACCCCTCCACTTT.

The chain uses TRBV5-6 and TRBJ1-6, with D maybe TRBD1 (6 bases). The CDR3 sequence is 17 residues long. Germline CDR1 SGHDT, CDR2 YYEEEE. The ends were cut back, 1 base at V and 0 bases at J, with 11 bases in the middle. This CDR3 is CASSLPQGSSYNSPLHF. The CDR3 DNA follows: TGTGCCAGCAGCTTGCCCCAGGGGAGCTCCTATAATTCACCCCTCCACTTT.

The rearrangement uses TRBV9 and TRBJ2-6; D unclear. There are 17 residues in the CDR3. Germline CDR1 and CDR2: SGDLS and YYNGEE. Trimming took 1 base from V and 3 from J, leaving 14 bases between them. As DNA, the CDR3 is TGTGCCAGCAGCGTAAACCCGGGCTCGGGTGGGGCCAACGTCCTGACTTTC. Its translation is CASSVNPGSGGANVLTF.

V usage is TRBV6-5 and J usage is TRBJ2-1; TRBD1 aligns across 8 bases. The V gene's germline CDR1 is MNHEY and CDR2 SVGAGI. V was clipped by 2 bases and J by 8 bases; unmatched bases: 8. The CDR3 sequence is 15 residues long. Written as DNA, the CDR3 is TGTGCCAGCAGTTACGGACAGGGTTGGACGGATGAGCAGTTCTTC. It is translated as CASSYGQGWTDEQFF.

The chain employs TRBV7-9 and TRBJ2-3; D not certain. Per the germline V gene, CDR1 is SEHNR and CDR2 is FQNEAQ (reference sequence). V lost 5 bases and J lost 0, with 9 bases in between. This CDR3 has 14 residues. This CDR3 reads CASSLYTSTDTQYF. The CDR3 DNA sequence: TGTGCCAGCAGCCTGTATACTAGCACAGATACGCAGTATTTT.

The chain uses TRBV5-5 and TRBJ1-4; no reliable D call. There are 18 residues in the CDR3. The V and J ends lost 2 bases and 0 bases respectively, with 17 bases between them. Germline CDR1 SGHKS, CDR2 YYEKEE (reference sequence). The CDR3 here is CASSFSVGRIPTNEKLFF. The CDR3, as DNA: TGTGCCAGCAGCTTTTCAGTTGGCAGAATACCAACTAATGAAAAACTGTTTTTT.

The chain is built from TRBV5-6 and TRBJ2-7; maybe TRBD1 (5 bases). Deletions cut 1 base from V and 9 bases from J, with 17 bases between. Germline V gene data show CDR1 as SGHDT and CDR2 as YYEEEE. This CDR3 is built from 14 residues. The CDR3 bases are TGTGCCAGCAGCTTGAAGGGGCTCGACCTGTCGCAGTACTTC. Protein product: CASSLKGLDLSQYF. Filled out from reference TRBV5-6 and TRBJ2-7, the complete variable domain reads DAGVTQSPTHLIKTRGQQVTLRCSPKSGHDTVSWYQQALGQGPQFIFQYYEEEERQRGNFPDRFSGHQFPNYSSELNVNALLLGDSALYLCASSLKGLDLSQYFGPGTRLTVT.

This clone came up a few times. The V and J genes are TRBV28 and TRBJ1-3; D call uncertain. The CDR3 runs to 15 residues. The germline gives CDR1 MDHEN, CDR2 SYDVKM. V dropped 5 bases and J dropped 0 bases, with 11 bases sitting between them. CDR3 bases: TGTGCCAGCAGTGCAGGACTGCACTCTGGAAACACCATATATTTT. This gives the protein CASSAGLHSGNTIYF. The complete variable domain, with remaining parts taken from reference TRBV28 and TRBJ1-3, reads DVKVTQSSRYLVKRTGEKVFLECVQDMDHENMFWYRQDPGLGLRLIYFSYDVKMKEKGDIPEGYSVSREKKERFSLILESASTNQTSMYLCASSAGLHSGNTIYFGEGSWLTVV.

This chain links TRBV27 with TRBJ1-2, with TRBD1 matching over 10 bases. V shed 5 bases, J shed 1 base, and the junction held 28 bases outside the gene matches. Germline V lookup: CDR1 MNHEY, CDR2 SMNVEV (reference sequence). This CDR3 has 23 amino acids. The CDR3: CASSPFVDVLGRLGTGVNYGYTF. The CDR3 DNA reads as TGTGCCAGCAGTCCGTTTGTGGACGTACTGGGGCGGTTGGGGACAGGGGTTAACTATGGCTACACCTTC.

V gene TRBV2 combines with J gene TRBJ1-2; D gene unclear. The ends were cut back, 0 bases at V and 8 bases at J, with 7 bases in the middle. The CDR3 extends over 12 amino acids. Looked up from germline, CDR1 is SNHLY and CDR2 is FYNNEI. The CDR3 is CASSEAPVGYTF. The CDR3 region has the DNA TGTGCCAGCAGTGAAGCTCCGGTCGGCTACACCTTC.

CDR3 nucleotides: TGCGCCAGCAGCACCCAGGGACGGATGAACACTGAAGCTTTCTTT. Its translation: CASSTQGRMNTEAFF. The rearrangement uses TRBV4-1 and TRBJ1-1; TRBD1 is a possible D gene (5 bases). The germline V gene has CDR1 MGHRA and CDR2 YSYEKL. The V end was cut by 5 bases, the J end by 0 bases, with 13 bases between. The CDR3 has 15 amino acids.

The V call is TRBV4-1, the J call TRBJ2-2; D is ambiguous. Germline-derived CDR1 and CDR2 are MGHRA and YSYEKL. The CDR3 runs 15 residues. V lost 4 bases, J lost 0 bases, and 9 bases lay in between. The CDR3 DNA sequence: TGCGCCAGCAGCCGCTACCGCTCGAACACCGGGGAGCTGTTTTTT. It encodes CASSRYRSNTGELFF.

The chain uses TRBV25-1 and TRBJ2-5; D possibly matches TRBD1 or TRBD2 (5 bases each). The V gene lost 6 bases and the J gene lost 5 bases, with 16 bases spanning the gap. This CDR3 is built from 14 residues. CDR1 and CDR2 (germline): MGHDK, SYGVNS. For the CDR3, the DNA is TGTGCCAGCAGCTCGGGACGGACGAAGGAGACCCAGTACTTC. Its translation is CASSSGRTKETQYF.

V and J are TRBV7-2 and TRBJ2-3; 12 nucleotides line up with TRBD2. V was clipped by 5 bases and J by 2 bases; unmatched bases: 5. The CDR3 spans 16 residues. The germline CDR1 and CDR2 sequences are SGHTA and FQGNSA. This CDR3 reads CASSLLAGGVTDTQYF. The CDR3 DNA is TGTGCCAGCAGCCTACTAGCGGGGGGCGTCACAGATACGCAGTATTTT.

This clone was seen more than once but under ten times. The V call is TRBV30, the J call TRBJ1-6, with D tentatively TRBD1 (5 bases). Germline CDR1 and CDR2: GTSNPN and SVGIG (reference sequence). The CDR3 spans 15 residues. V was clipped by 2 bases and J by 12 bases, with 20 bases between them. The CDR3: CAWSLGQSGGLPLHF. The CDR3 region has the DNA TGTGCCTGGAGTTTGGGGCAATCAGGCGGGTTACCCCTCCACTTT.

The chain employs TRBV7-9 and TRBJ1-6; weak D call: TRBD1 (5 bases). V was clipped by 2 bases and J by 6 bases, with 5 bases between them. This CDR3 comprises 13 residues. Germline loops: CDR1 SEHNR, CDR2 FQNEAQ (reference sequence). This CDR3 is CASSLQGNSPLHF. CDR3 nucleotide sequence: TGTGCCAGCAGCTTACAGGGTAATTCACCCCTCCACTTT. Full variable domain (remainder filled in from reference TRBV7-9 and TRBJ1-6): DTGVSQNPRHKITKRGQNVTFRCDPISEHNRLYWYRQTLGQGPEFLTYFQNEAQLEKSRLLSDRFSAERPKGSFSTLEIQRTEQGDSAMYLCASSLQGNSPLHFGNGTRLTVT.

The CDR3 sequence is CASSFASGGAPSTDTQYF. In DNA form, the CDR3 reads TGTGCCAGCAGTTTTGCTAGCGGGGGGGCCCCCTCCACAGATACGCAGTATTTT. This chain links TRBV28 with TRBJ2-3; 12 nucleotides match TRBD2. The junction had 9 bases not matched to a gene; V was cut back by 3 bases and J by 2 bases. This CDR3 spans 18 amino acids. Germline V lookup: CDR1 MDHEN, CDR2 SYDVKM.